Below, 8 T cell receptor beta chains from the same sample are listed, as sequenced in a study of blood T cell repertoires in COVID-19. The repertoire was sequenced with immunoSEQ multiplex PCR; TCRdb's copy has only in-frame clones and lacks some. The sample shows 150,000 to 180,000 clones, about 85% of them seen only once. The material sequenced was peripheral blood. Receptor source: a man between 60 and 70 years old with COVID-19, enrolled during active disease.

The rearrangement joins TRBV4-3 to TRBJ2-1; possible D gene TRBD1, 6 bases. Germline CDR1 reads LGHNA; CDR2 reads YSLEER. This CDR3 spans 15 amino acids. V lost 4 bases to trimming and J lost 0 bases, with 10 bases between them. The CDR3 is CASSPGQISYNEQFF. In DNA form, the CDR3 reads TGCGCCAGCAGCCCCGGACAGATCTCCTACAATGAGCAGTTCTTC.

The chain couples TRBV14 to TRBJ2-1; 7 nucleotides agree with TRBD1. V shed 4 bases, J shed 6 bases, and the junction held 12 bases outside the gene matches. The CDR3 is 16 residues long. Germline V gene data show CDR1 as SGHDN and CDR2 as FVKESK. CDR3 bases: TGTGCCAGCAGCCCGCTACTGACAGGGATTGGCAATGAGCAGTTCTTC. Translating it yields CASSPLLTGIGNEQFF. Drawing the rest from reference TRBV14 and TRBJ2-1, the complete variable domain is EAGVTQFPSHSVIEKGQTVTLRCDPISGHDNLYWYRRVMGKEIKFLLHFVKESKQDESGMPNNRFLAERTGGTYSTLKVQPAELEDSGVYFCASSPLLTGIGNEQFFGPGTRLTVL.

The V gene is TRBV29-1, the J gene TRBJ2-2, with D uncertain. Trimming cost V 4 bases and J 6 bases, with 12 bases left between them. The length of the CDR3 is 13 residues. Germline CDR1 is SQVTM and CDR2 is ANQGSEA. CDR3 residues: CSVALTRAGELFF. CDR3 DNA: TGCAGCGTTGCCCTCACGCGTGCCGGGGAGCTGTTTTTT.

This chain connects TRBV4-2 to TRBJ2-2; 13 nucleotides align to TRBD2. The CDR3 runs 19 residues. Germline V gene sequence: CDR1 LGHNA, CDR2 YNFKEQ. V was clipped by 1 base and J by 5 bases; unmatched bases: 10. The chain's CDR3 is CASSQVGLAGALGTGELFF. Written as DNA, the CDR3 is TGTGCCAGCAGCCAAGTTGGACTAGCGGGGGCCCTCGGGACCGGGGAGCTGTTTTTT.

The rearrangement links TRBV27 to TRBJ2-5, with no clear D. Germline values: CDR1 MNHEY, CDR2 SMNVEV (reference sequence). The CDR3 loop spans 15 amino acids. Trimming pared 5 bases from V and 2 bases from J, leaving 15 bases between. CDR3: CASSLGPLEQETQYF. The CDR3 DNA is TGTGCCAGCAGTCTAGGTCCCCTAGAACAAGAGACCCAGTACTTC.

The chain couples TRBV18 to TRBJ2-7; 10 bases are shared with TRBD2. V dropped 3 bases and J dropped 4; count of bases not matched to a gene: 3. The CDR3 totals 14 residues. Germline V gene lookup returns CDR1 KGHSH and CDR2 LQKENI. CDR3 coding DNA: TGTGCCAGCTCACCCGCGGGACTAGCGTACGAGCAGTACTTC. This gives the protein CASSPAGLAYEQYF.

The chain uses TRBV20-1 and TRBJ1-2; D not certain. Germline-derived CDR1 and CDR2 are DFQATT and SNEGSKA (reference sequence). Trimming pared 5 bases from V and 2 bases from J, leaving 6 bases between. This CDR3 contains 11 residues. CDR3 protein: CSAFLNYGYTF. In nucleotides, the CDR3 is TGCAGTGCTTTCTTGAACTATGGCTACACCTTC.

The V call is TRBV29-1, the J call TRBJ1-1, with a possible D match to TRBD1 (6 bases). Trimming stripped 7 bases from V and 1 base from J, with 10 bases between. Germline V lookup: CDR1 SQVTM, CDR2 ANQGSEA. The CDR3 runs to 12 residues. The CDR3 sequence: CSGQQGNTEAFF. CDR3 in DNA: TGCAGCGGTCAACAGGGGAACACTGAAGCTTTCTTT.